This TCR beta chain stems from a study of shared clonotypes between healthy human individuals. Regarding the study as a whole: Blood alone was sampled, and tissue repertoires likely differ.

Running of the assay took place at deep level. Per the original methods: Owing to the provision of junction-only sequences devoid of quality scores by immunoSEQ, filtering differed. Clones were sequenced by immunoSEQ multiplex PCR, and TCRdb holds only the in-frame ones, with some missing. D and trimming were read from the DNA, whereas the V and J calls and clone size are those reported in that table. There are about 560,000 clones in the sample; 70% to 80% occur only once, and around 11% lies in the top ten. The germline gives CDR1 MDHEN, CDR2 SYDVKM. Trimming took off 4 bases at V and 4 bases at J, with 11 bases between the two ends. The CDR3 has 14 residues. About this clone itself: Its antigen is still unknown.

The genes are TRBV28 and TRBJ2-1; no clear D gene. The sample taken for sequencing was PBMCs. This TCR came from a woman aged 35 to 49 in good health. Some clones in this sample may be carry-over from other donors' samples. The CDR3 DNA is TGTGCCAGCAGTTCCGGGCCCGTTTACAATGAGCAGTTCTTC. It translates to CASSSGPVYNEQFF.